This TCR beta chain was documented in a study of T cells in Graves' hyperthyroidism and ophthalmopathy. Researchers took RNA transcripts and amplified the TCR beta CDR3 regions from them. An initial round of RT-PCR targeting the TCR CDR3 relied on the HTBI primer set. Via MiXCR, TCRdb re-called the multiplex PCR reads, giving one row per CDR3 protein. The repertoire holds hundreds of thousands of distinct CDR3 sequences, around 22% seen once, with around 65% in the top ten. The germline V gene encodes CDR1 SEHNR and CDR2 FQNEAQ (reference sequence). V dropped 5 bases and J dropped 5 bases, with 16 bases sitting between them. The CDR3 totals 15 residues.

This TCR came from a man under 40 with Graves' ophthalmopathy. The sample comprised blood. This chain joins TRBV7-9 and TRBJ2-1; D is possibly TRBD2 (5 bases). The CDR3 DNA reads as TGTGCCAGCAGCCCCCGGACTTTGGGTGACAATGAGCAGTTCTTC. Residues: CASSPRTLGDNEQFF.